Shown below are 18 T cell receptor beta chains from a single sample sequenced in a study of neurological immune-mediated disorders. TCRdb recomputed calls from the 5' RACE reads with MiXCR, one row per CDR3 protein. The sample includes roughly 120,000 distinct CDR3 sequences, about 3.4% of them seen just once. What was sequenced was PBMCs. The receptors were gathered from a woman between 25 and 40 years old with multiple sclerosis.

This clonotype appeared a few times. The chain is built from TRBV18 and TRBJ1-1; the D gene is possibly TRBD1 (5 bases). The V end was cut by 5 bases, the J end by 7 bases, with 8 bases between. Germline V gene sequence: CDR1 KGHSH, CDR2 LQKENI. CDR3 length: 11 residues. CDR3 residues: CASSKGNEAFF. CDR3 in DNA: TGTGCCAGCTCAAAGGGGAATGAAGCTTTCTTT.

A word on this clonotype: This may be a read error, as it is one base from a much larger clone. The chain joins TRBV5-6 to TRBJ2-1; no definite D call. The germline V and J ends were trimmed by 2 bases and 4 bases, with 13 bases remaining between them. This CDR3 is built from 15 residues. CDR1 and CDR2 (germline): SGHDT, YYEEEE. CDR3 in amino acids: CASSFYRLSYNEQFF. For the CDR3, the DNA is TGTGCCAGCAGCTTCTACAGACTTTCTTACAATGAGCAGTTCTTC. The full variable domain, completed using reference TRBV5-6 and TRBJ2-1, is DAGVTQSPTHLIKTRGQQVTLRCSPKSGHDTVSWYQQALGQGPQFIFQYYEEEERQRGNFPDRFSGHQFPNYSSELNVNALLLGDSALYLCASSFYRLSYNEQFFGPGTRLTVL.

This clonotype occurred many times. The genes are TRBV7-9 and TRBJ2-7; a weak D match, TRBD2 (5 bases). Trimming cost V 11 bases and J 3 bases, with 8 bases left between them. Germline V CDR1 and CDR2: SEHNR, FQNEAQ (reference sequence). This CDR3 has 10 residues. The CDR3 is CAAGVYEQYF. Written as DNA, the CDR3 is TGTGCCGCCGGGGTCTACGAGCAGTACTTC.

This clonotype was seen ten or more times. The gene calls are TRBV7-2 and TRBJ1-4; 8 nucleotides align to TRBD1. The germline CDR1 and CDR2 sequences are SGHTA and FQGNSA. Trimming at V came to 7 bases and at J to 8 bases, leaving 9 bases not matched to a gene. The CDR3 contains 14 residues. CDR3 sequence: CASTTDRAGEKLFF. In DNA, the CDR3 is TGTGCCAGCACCACGGACAGGGCAGGGGAAAAACTGTTTTTT.

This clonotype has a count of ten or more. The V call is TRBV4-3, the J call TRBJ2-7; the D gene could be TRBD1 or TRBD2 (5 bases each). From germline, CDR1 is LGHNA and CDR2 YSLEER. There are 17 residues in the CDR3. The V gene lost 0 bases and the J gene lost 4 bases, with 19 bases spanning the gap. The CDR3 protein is CASSQDITGPPIYEQYF. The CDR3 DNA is TGCGCCAGCAGCCAAGATATTACGGGACCCCCCATATACGAGCAGTACTTC.

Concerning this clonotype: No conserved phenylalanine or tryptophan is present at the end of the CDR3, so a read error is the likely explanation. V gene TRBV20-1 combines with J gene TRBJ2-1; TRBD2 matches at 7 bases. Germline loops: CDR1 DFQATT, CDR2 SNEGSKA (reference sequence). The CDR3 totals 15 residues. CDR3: CSARPRGGTYNAQFC. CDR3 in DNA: TGCAGTGCTAGACCCCGCGGGGGAACCTACAATGCGCAGTTCTGC.

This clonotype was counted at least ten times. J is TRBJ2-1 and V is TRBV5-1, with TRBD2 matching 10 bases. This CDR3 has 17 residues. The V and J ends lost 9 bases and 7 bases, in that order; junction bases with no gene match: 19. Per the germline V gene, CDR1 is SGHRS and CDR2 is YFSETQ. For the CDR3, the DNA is TGCGCCACCAACCCCGGCAAGGGAGCGGGGGGGTTTAATGAGCAGTTCTTC. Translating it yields CATNPGKGAGGFNEQFF.

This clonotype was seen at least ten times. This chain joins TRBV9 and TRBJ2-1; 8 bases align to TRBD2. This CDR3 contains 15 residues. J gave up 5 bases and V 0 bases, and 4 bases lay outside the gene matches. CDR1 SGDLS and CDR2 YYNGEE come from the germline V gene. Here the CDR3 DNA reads TGTGCCAGCAGCGTAGTCGGGGGGGGTGACAATGAGCAGTTCTTC. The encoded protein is CASSVVGGGDNEQFF.

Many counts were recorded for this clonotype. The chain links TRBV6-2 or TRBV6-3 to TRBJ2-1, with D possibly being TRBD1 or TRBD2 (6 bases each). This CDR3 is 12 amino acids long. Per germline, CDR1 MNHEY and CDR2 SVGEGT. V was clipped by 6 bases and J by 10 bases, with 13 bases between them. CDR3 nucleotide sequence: TGTGCCAGCAGCCGGGGGCAGGAGGAGCAGTTCTTC. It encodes CASSRGQEEQFF.

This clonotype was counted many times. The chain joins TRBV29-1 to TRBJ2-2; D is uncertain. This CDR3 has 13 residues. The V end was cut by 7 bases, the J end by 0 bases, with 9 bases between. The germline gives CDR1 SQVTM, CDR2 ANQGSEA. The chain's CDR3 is CSAVVSNTGELFF. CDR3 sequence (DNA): TGCAGCGCCGTGGTCTCGAACACCGGGGAGCTGTTTTTT.

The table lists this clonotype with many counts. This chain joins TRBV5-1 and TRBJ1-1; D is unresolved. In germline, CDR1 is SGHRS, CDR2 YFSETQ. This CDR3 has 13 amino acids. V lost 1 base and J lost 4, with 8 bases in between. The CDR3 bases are TGCGCCAGCAGCTTGCGGGTGGGCACTGAAGCTTTCTTT. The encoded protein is CASSLRVGTEAFF.

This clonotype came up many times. The CDR3 loop reads CASSVDRNTEAFF. The CDR3 DNA is TGTGCCAGCAGCGTAGACAGGAACACTGAAGCTTTCTTT. The rearrangement uses TRBV5-6 and TRBJ1-1; a possible D gene is TRBD1 (5 bases). Germline V CDR1 and CDR2: SGHDT, YYEEEE. Trimming removed 4 bases from V and 1 base from J, with 8 bases in between. This CDR3 has 13 amino acids.

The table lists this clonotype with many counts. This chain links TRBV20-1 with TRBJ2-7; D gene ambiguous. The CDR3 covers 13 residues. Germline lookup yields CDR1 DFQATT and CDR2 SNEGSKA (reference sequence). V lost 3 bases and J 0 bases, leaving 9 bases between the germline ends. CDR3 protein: CSARAGSSYEQYF. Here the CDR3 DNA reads TGCAGTGCTAGGGCTGGCAGCTCCTACGAGCAGTACTTC.

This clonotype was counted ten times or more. CDR3 nucleotides: TGTGCCAGCAGCTTAGGCGTGCGGGGGGGCTCTGAGACCCAGTACTTC. Translation: CASSLGVRGGSETQYF. This chain connects TRBV7-2 to TRBJ2-5; TRBD2 matches at 9 bases. V lost 1 base to trimming and J lost 5 bases; unmatched junction nucleotides: 8. Germline CDR1 and CDR2: SGHTA and FQGNSA. This CDR3 spans 16 amino acids.

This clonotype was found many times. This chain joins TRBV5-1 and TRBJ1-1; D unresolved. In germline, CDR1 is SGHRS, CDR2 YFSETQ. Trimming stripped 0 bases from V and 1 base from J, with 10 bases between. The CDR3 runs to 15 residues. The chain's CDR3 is CASSLDNPPNTEAFF. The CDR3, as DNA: TGCGCCAGCAGCTTGGACAACCCGCCGAACACTGAAGCTTTCTTT.

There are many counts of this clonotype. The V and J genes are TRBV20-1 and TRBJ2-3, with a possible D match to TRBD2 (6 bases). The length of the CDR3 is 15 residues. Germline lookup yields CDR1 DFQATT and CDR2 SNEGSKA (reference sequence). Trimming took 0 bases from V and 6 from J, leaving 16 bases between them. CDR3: CSARDLRGGLDTQYF. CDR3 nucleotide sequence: TGCAGTGCTAGAGATCTGCGGGGTGGACTGGATACGCAGTATTTT.

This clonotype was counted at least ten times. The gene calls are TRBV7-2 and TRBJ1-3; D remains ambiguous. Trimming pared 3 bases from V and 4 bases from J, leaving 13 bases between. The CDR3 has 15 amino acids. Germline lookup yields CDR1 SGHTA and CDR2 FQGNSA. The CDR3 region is CASSFGSGAGNTIYF. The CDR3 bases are TGTGCCAGCAGCTTCGGATCGGGTGCGGGAAACACCATATATTTT.

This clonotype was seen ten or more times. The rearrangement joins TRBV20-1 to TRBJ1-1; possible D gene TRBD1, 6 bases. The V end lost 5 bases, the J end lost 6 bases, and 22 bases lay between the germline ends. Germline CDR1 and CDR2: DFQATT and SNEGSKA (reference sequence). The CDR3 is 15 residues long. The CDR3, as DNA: TGCAGTGCTCGGGCCCACCCTTTGGGGGCGGCTGAAGCTTTCTTT. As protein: CSARAHPLGAAEAFF.